The 6 T cell receptor beta chains presented below share a single source sample, sequenced in a study of T-cell memory formation after mild COVID-19. MiXCR, applied by TCRdb to the 5' RACE reads, yields one record per CDR3 protein. Here the sample spans 250,000 to 300,000 distinct CDR3 sequences, approximately 16% being singletons. The sequenced sample was PBMCs or a T cell subset sorted from them (not recorded which). The origin of the receptors is a man between 18 and 29 years old who had mild COVID-19 (a few samples of this study predate the infection). Cell type and time point are not known.

J is TRBJ1-2 and V is TRBV21-1. TRBV21-1 is a known pseudogene. The CDR3 spans 13 residues. CDR3 protein: CAIALDGPYGYTF. CDR3 DNA: TGTGCCATCGCACTGGACGGACCATATGGCTACACCTTC.

The J gene is TRBJ1-2, the V gene TRBV27; the D is unclear. The V and J ends lost 5 bases and 3 bases respectively, with 13 bases between them. From germline, CDR1 is MNHEY and CDR2 SMNVEV (reference sequence). The CDR3 runs 14 residues. CDR3 protein: CASSTLDGYYGYTF. The CDR3 coding sequence is TGTGCCAGCAGTACCCTTGACGGATACTATGGCTACACCTTC.

This clonotype showed up just a few times. V is TRBV7-3 and J is TRBJ2-1, with TRBD1 matching 8 bases. Germline lookup yields CDR1 SGHTA and CDR2 FQGTGA. The CDR3 sequence is 14 residues long. The trim removed 6 bases at V and 6 bases at J, leaving 7 bases unmatched. The DNA of the CDR3 is TGTGCCAGCAGTGACAGGGGTTGGCGCAATGAGCAGTTCTTC. Encoded protein: CASSDRGWRNEQFF. The entire variable domain, with the rest obtained from reference TRBV7-3 and TRBJ2-1, is as follows: GAGVSQTPSNKVTEKGKYVELRCDPISGHTALYWYRQSLGQGPEFLIYFQGTGAADDSGLPNDRFFAVRPEGSVSTLKIQRTERGDSAVYLCASSDRGWRNEQFFGPGTRLTVL.

This clonotype was detected a few times. The V gene is TRBV20-1, the J gene TRBJ2-7; TRBD1 matches 7 bases. Germline values: CDR1 DFQATT, CDR2 SNEGSKA (reference sequence). Germline trimming cut 0 bases from V and 6 bases from J; bases unmatched to any gene: 8. The CDR3 is made up of 14 amino acids. CDR3 amino acids: CSARDQGVRGEQYV. The CDR3 DNA reads TGCAGTGCTAGAGATCAGGGGGTGAGGGGCGAGCAGTACGTC.

V gene TRBV7-2 combines with J gene TRBJ2-7; 11 nucleotides agree with TRBD1. The length of the CDR3 is 15 residues. Germline CDR1 reads SGHTA; CDR2 reads FQGNSA. V shed 3 bases, J shed 2 bases, and the junction held 3 bases outside the gene matches. CDR3 bases: TGTGCCAGCAGCTTGGGGACAGGGGGGGCCTACGAGCAGTACGTC. Protein: CASSLGTGGAYEQYV.

The chain joins TRBV6-5 to TRBJ1-3, with D possibly matching TRBD1 (6 bases). The V gene's germline CDR1 is MNHEY and CDR2 SVGAGI. The CDR3 covers 14 residues. Trimming removed 6 bases at V and 0 bases at J, with 9 bases between. CDR3 nucleotides: TGTGCCAGCAGGAAAGGGGGCTCTGGAAACACCATATATTTT. Amino acids: CASRKGGSGNTIYF.